The rows below give T cell receptor beta chains drawn from one sample of a study of T cells in Graves' hyperthyroidism and ophthalmopathy. Using its own MiXCR run on the multiplex PCR reads, TCRdb lists one record per CDR3 protein. The data show some 690,000 distinct CDR3 sequences, 17% seen once. The sample consisted of blood. These receptors were taken from a man aged 45 to 65 with Graves' hyperthyroidism. Each CDR3 is given with its conserved first and last residue. The D gene is left open where the match is weak. The size field is filled for only some rows; it gives once, few, many or a size class.

clone size,D gene,J gene,V gene,CDR3 protein,CDR3 DNA
NA,NA,TRBJ2-4,TRBV27,CASSLERRTRDTKNIQYF,TGTGCCAGCAGTTTAGAGAGGAGAACAAGGGATACCAAAAACATTCAGTACTTC
many,TRBD1,TRBJ2-7,TRBV28,CASSPTGTGYSYEQYF,TGTGCCAGCAGTCCCACCGGGACAGGCTACTCCTACGAGCAGTACTTC
many,NA,TRBJ1-1,TRBV12-3/TRBV12-4,CASSFSGQEAFF,TGTGCCAGCAGTTTCTCAGGTCAAGAAGCTTTCTTT
many,TRBD1,TRBJ1-4,TRBV28,CASSATGESREKLFF,TGTGCCAGCAGTGCAACAGGGGAGAGTAGGGAAAAACTGTTTTTT
NA,TRBD2,TRBJ2-7,TRBV6-1,CASSPSRGGSYEQYF,TGTGCCAGCAGCCCGTCGCGGGGGGGTTCCTACGAGCAGTACTTC
few,TRBD2,TRBJ2-7,TRBV27,CASSLSYPGLAGYYEQYF,TGTGCCAGCAGTTTATCCTATCCCGGACTAGCGGGTTACTACGAGCAGTACTTC
few,NA,TRBJ2-3,TRBV20-1,CSAIGPPGDTQYF,TGCAGTGCTATCGGGCCCCCTGGAGATACGCAGTATTTT
NA,TRBD1,TRBJ1-2,TRBV19,CAANSDRAQANYGYTF,TGTGCCGCTAATTCGGACAGGGCCCAGGCAAACTATGGCTACACCTTC
many,NA,TRBJ2-1,TRBV30,CAWSVLASAYNEQFF,TGTGCCTGGAGTGTACTGGCTAGCGCTTACAATGAGCAGTTCTTC
many,NA,TRBJ1-4,TRBV6-1,CASSGPLDEKLFF,TGTGCCAGCAGTGGGCCCCTGGATGAAAAACTGTTTTTT
once,TRBD2,TRBJ2-1,TRBV19,CASSIGLANEQFF,TGTGCCAGTAGTATCGGACTAGCGAATGAGCAGTTCTTC
many,NA,TRBJ1-6,TRBV2,CASSAGRQNNSPLHF,TGTGCCAGCAGCGCGGGACGGCAAAATAATTCACCCCTCCACTTT
many,TRBD1,TRBJ1-4,TRBV18,CASSRRQGHNEKLFF,TGTGCCAGCTCACGACGACAGGGACATAATGAAAAACTGTTTTTT
many,TRBD1,TRBJ2-1,TRBV27,CASSLYLGGTGSGNEQFF,TGTGCCAGCAGTTTATACTTAGGAGGGACAGGTAGTGGCAATGAGCAGTTCTTC
NA,TRBD1,TRBJ1-2,TRBV7-9,CASSLGQAFQGNGYTF,TGTGCCAGCAGCTTGGGACAGGCGTTTCAAGGGAATGGCTACACCTTC
many,NA,TRBJ2-3,TRBV11-3,CASSSRTGTDTQYF,TGTGCCAGCAGCTCAAGAACAGGGACAGATACGCAGTATTTT
many,NA,TRBJ1-1,TRBV5-1,CASSLAGTAINTEAFF,TGCGCCAGCAGCTTAGCCGGGACCGCGATTAACACTGAAGCTTTCTTT
many,NA,TRBJ1-1,TRBV28,CASSPRLGEAFF,TGTGCCAGCAGTCCCCGATTGGGCGAAGCTTTCTTT
NA,NA,TRBJ1-1,TRBV6-2/TRBV6-3,CASSYSEMNTEAFF,TGTGCCAGCAGTTACTCGGAGATGAACACTGAAGCTTTCTTT
few,NA,TRBJ2-3,TRBV29-1,CSVTGQLSTDTQYF,TGCAGCGTCACTGGACAGCTTTCCACAGATACGCAGTATTTT
many,TRBD2,TRBJ2-4,TRBV12-3/TRBV12-4,CASSLSGSDIQYF,TGTGCCAGCAGCCTTAGCGGGAGTGACATTCAGTACTTC
many,NA,TRBJ1-4,TRBV28,CASSLPVTNEKLFF,TGTGCCAGCAGTTTACCAGTAACTAATGAAAAACTGTTTTTT
many,TRBD2,TRBJ2-7,TRBV27,CASSFGTSLYEQYF,TGTGCCAGCAGTTTCGGGACTAGTCTCTACGAGCAGTACTTC
many,NA,TRBJ1-2,TRBV11-2,CASSWAPNYGYTF,TGTGCCAGCAGCTGGGCACCGAACTATGGCTACACCTTC
many,TRBD1,TRBJ1-3,TRBV12-3/TRBV12-4,CASSLRQGRYTIYF,TGTGCCAGCAGTCTCCGACAGGGGCGATACACCATATATTTT